This TCR beta chain comes out of a study of shared clonotypes between healthy human individuals. General study points: Some clonotypes were shared by all four sorted-subset donors, while others were not shared. The non-shared ones had lower generation probabilities than the shared ones. What naive subsets generally showed was a larger estimated richness than memory subsets showed.

Turning to this clone: As yet, its antigen is unknown.

CD8 cells classed as naive were CD45RO-negative and positively selected for CCR7, excluding terminally differentiated effector memory CD45RA+ cells. Study processing details: Junction-only sequences without quality scores were provided by ImmunoSEQ, so filtering was different. Assay: immunoSEQ multiplex PCR; the TCRdb copy retains only in-frame clones and omits some. V and J calls and clone size are given by that table; D and trimming were obtained from the DNA. The sample includes hundreds of thousands of clones, roughly 95% seen only once; the top ten take approximately 0.1%. From germline, CDR1 is SGDLS and CDR2 YYNGEE. The germline V and J ends were trimmed by 4 bases and 2 bases, with 10 bases remaining between them. This CDR3 is built from 13 residues.

The sequencing input was naive CD8+ T cells sorted from blood. The chain joins TRBV9 to TRBJ2-7; D unresolved. The source is a woman between 25 and 40 years old in good health. The CDR3 protein is CASSPPAAYEQYF. The CDR3, as DNA: TGTGCCAGCAGCCCCCCGGCAGCCTACGAGCAGTACTTC.